Detailed here is one T cell receptor (beta chain). This entry is derived from a study of Ad26.COV2.S vaccination and SARS-CoV-2 variants. Deletions cut 2 bases from V and 6 bases from J, with 14 bases between. The CDR3 is 15 amino acids. Germline V gene data show CDR1 as MNHEY and CDR2 as SVGAGI. Treatment reported: over 15 received Ad26.COV2.S at low or high dose, single or two shots; 5 received placebo; per-sample allocation not given. Sample collection was performed on day 63 after the first vaccine or placebo injection. Only in-frame clones appear in the TCRdb table, and some are missing; sequencing was by immunoSEQ multiplex PCR. The sample has 400,000 to 500,000 clones; roughly nine tenths are singletons.

The chain is built from TRBV6-5 and TRBJ2-1; D is unclear. This specimen consisted of peripheral blood, obtained in a trial of Ad26.COV2.S vaccine versus placebo. The TCR sequence derives from a person between 18 and 65 years old who received the Ad26.COV2.S COVID-19 vaccine or a placebo. The CDR3 region has the DNA TGTGCCAGCAGTTACAACCCTGGCTCGGTCAATGAGCAGTTCTTC. The encoded protein is CASSYNPGSVNEQFF.